The source of this T cell receptor (beta chain) is a study of blood T cell repertoires in COVID-19. At the level of the study: PBMCs, B-cell-depleted T cells, or T cells were the source of the cDNA or gDNA that made up the material.

Source study methods: Reference gene primer amplification gave nucleated cell count estimates. Generated by immunoSEQ multiplex PCR, the TCRdb table keeps only in-frame clones and is missing some. The V and J calls and the clone size are those of that table, but D and trimming were determined from the DNA. The table records some 250,000 clones, approximately 80% of them present only once. Germline V gives CDR1 MNHEY, CDR2 SMNVEV (reference sequence). V lost 2 bases and J 5 bases, leaving 12 bases between the germline ends. The CDR3 is 14 amino acids. The rearrangement links TRBV27 to TRBJ1-2; no reliable D call. Source material: peripheral blood. The receptor was derived from an elderly woman with acute or convalescent COVID-19. The CDR3 DNA sequence: TGTGCCAGCAGTTTAATGTCAGGTGGATATGGCTACACCTTC. Translating gives CASSLMSGGYGYTF.